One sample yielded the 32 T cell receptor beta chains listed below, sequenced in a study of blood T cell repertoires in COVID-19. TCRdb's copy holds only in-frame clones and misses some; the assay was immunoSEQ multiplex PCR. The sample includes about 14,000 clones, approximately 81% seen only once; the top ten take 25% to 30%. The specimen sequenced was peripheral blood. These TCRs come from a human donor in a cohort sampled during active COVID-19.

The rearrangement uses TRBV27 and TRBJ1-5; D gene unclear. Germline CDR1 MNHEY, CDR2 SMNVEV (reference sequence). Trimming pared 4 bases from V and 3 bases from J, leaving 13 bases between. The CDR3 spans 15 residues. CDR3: CASSSSDKYNQPQHF. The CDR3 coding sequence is TGTGCCAGCAGTTCATCCGACAAATACAATCAGCCCCAGCATTTT.

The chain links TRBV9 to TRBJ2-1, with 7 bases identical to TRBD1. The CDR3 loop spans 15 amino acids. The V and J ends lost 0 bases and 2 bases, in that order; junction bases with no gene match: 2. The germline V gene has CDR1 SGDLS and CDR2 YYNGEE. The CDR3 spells CASSVVTGAYNEQFF. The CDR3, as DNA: TGTGCCAGCAGCGTAGTCACAGGGGCCTACAATGAGCAGTTCTTC.

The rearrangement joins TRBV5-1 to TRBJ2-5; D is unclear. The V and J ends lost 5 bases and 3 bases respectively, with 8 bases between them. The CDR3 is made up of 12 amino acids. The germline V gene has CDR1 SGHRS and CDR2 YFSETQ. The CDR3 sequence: CASSVPEETQYF. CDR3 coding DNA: TGCGCCAGCAGTGTCCCTGAAGAGACCCAGTACTTC.

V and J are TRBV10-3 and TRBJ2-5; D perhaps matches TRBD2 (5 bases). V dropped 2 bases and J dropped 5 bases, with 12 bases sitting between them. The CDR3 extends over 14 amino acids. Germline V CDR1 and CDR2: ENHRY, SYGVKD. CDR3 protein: CAISEGLARETQYF. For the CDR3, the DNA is TGTGCCATCAGTGAGGGCCTAGCAAGGGAGACCCAGTACTTC.

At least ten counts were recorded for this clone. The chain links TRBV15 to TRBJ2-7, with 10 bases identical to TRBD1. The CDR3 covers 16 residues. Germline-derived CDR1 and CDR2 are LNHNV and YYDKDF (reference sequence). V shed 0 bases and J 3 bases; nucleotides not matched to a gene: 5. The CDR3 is CATSRDRGQGSYEQYF. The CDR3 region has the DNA TGTGCCACCAGCAGAGATAGGGGACAGGGGAGCTACGAGCAGTACTTC.

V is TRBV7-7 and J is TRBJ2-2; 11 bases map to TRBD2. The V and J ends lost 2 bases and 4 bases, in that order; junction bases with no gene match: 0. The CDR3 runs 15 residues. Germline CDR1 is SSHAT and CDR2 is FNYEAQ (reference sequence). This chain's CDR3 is CASSLTSGSTGELFF. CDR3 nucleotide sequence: TGTGCCAGCAGCTTAACTAGCGGGAGCACCGGGGAGCTGTTTTTT.

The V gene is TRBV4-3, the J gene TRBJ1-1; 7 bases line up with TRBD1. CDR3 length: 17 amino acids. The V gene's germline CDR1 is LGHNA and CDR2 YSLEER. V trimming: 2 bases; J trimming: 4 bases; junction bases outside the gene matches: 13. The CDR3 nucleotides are TGCGCCAGCAGCCAAATTAAACGCCGGGACAGAGTCACTGAAGCTTTCTTT. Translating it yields CASSQIKRRDRVTEAFF.

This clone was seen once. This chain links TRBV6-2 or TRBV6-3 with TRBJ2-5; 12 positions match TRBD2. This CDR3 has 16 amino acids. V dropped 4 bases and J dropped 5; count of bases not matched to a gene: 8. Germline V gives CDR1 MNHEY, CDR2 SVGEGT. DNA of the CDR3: TGTGCCAGCAGTTTTGTACTAGCGGGAGGTGCGGAGACCCAGTACTTC. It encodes CASSFVLAGGAETQYF.

CDR3 DNA: TGTGCCAGCAGTGGAGGACTATGGGATGAGCAGTTCTTC. Translation gives CASSGGLWDEQFF. The genes are TRBV27 and TRBJ2-1, with D tentatively TRBD2 (6 bases). CDR1 and CDR2 from the germline V gene are MNHEY and SMNVEV (reference sequence). This CDR3 comprises 13 residues. V lost 5 bases and J 8 bases, leaving 13 bases between the germline ends.

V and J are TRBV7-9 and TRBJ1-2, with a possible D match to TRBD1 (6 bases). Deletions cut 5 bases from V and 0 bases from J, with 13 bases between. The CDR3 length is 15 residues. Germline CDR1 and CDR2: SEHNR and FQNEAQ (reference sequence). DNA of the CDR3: TGTGCCAGCAGCCTCTCCAGGGGTGCTAACTATGGCTACACCTTC. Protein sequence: CASSLSRGANYGYTF.

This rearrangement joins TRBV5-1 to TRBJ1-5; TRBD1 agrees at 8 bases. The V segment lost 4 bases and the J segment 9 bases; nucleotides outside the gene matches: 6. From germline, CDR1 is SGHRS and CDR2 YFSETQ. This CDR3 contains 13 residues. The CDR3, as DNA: TGCGCCAGCAGCCCAGGGGGCGCCGGGCCCCAGCATTTT. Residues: CASSPGGAGPQHF.

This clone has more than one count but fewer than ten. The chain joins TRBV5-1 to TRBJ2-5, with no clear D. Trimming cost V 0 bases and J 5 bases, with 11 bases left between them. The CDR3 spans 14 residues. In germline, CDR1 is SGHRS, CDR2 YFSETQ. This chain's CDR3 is CASSLAGLQETQYF. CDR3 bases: TGCGCCAGCAGCTTGGCCGGTCTACAGGAGACCCAGTACTTC.

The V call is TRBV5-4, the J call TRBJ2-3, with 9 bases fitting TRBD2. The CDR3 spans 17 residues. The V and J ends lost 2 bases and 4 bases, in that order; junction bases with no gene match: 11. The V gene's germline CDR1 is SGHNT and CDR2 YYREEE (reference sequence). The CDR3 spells CASSFGGLAGMADTQYF. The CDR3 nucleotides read TGTGCCAGCAGCTTTGGGGGCCTAGCGGGAATGGCAGATACGCAGTATTTT.

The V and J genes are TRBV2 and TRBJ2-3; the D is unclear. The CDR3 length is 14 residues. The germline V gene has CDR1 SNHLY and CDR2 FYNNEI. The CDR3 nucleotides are TGTGCGACACTGTCGGTCCCCGGAAAGTATACGCAGTATTTT. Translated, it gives CATLSVPGKYTQYF.

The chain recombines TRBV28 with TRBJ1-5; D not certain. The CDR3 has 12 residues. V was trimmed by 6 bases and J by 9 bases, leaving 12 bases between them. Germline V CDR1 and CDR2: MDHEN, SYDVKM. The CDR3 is CASSLGGPPQHF. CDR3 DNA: TGTGCCAGCAGCCTAGGTGGTCCGCCCCAGCATTTT.

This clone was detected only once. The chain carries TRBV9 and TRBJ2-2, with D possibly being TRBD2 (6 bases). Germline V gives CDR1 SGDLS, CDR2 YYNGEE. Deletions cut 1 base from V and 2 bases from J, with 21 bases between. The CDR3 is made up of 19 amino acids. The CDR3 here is CASSVKFGGRTLNTGELFF. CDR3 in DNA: TGTGCCAGCAGCGTAAAATTTGGGGGGAGGACACTAAACACCGGGGAGCTGTTTTTT.

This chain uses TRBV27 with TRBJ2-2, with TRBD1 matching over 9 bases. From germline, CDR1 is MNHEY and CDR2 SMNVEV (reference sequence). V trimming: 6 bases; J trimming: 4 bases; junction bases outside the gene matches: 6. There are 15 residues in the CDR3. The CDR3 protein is CASSPGTGPTGELFF. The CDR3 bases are TGTGCCAGCAGCCCGGGGACAGGGCCCACCGGGGAGCTGTTTTTT.

The CDR3 nucleotides read TGTGCCAGCAGTTTAAGACTAGCGGGATACGAGCAGTACTTC. Translated, it gives CASSLRLAGYEQYF. This chain links TRBV28 with TRBJ2-7, with 11 bases identical to TRBD2. The CDR3 covers 14 residues. J gave up 4 bases and V 2 bases, and 1 base lay outside the gene matches. Germline V gene data show CDR1 as MDHEN and CDR2 as SYDVKM.

The CDR3 sequence: CSASLGLAGGRQETQYF. As DNA, the CDR3 is TGCAGTGCTAGTCTGGGACTAGCGGGAGGTCGTCAAGAGACCCAGTACTTC. The rearrangement links TRBV20-1 to TRBJ2-5, with 15 bases fitting TRBD2. The CDR3 length is 17 residues. In germline, CDR1 is DFQATT, CDR2 SNEGSKA (reference sequence). V lost 3 bases and J lost 2; bases outside the gene matches: 7.

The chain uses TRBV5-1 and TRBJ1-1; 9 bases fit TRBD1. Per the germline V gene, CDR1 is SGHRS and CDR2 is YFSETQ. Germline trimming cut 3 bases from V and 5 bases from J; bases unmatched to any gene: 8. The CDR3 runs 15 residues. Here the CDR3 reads CASSYTGGVGTEAFF. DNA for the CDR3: TGCGCCAGCAGCTACACAGGGGGCGTAGGGACTGAAGCTTTCTTT.

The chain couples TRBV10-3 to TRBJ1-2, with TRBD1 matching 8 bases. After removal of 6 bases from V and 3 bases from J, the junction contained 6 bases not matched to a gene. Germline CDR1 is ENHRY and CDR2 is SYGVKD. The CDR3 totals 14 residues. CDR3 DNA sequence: TGTGCCATCAGCCACAGGGGGGAAGACTATGGCTACACCTTC. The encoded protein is CAISHRGEDYGYTF.

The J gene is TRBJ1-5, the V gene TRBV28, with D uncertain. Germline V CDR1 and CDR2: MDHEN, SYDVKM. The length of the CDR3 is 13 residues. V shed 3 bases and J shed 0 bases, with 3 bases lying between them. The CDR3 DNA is TGTGCCAGCAGTTTTAGTAGCAATCAGCCCCAGCATTTT. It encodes CASSFSSNQPQHF.

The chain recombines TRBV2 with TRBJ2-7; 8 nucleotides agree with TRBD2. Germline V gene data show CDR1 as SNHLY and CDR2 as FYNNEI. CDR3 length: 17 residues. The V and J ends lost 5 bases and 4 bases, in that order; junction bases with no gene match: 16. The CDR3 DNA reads TGTGCCAGCAGTCTACTCGTTGGCGAGCGGGAGTGGTACGAGCAGTACTTC. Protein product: CASSLLVGEREWYEQYF.

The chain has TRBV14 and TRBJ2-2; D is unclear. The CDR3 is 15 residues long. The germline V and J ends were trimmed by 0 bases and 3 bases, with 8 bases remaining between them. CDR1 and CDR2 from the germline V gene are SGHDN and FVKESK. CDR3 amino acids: CASSQEGPYTGELFF. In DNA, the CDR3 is TGTGCCAGCAGCCAAGAGGGCCCATACACCGGGGAGCTGTTTTTT.

The CDR3 protein is CASSSGQRNTGELFF. CDR3 DNA sequence: TGCGCCAGCAGCTCGGGACAGCGTAACACCGGGGAGCTGTTTTTT. V and J are TRBV5-1 and TRBJ2-2; TRBD1 matches 7 bases. Trimming took 3 bases from V and 2 from J; bases not matched to a gene: 4. This CDR3 is built from 15 residues. The germline V gene has CDR1 SGHRS and CDR2 YFSETQ.

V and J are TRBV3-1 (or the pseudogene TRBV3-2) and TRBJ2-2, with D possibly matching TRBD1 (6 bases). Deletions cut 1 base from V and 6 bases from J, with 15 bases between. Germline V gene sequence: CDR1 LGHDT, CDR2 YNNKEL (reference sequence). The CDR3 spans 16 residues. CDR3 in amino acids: CASSQVRTDLSGELFF. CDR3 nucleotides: TGTGCCAGCAGCCAAGTAAGGACAGATTTATCCGGGGAGCTGTTTTTT.

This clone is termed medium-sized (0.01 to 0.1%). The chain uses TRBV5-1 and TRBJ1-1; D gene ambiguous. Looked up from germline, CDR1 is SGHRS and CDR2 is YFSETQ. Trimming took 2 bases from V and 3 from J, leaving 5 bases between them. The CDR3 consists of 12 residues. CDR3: CASSFGDTEAFF. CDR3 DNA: TGCGCCAGCAGCTTCGGGGACACTGAAGCTTTCTTT.

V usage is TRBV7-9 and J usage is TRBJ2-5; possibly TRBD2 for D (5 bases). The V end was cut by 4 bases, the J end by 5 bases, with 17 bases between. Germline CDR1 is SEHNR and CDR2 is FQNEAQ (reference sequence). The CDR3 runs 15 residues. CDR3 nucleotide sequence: TGTGCCAGCAGCTCCCCCCGGACTCGAGCGGAGACCCAGTACTTC. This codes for CASSSPRTRAETQYF.

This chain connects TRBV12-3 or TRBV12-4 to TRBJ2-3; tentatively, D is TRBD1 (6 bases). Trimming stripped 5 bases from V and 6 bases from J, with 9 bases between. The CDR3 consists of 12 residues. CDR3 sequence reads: CASSPGADTQYF. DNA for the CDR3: TGTGCCAGCAGTCCAGGGGCCGATACGCAGTATTTT.

The CDR3: CASSRLGGGYNEQFF. The CDR3 nucleotides read TGTGCCAGCAGCCGACTTGGCGGGGGATACAATGAGCAGTTCTTC. V usage is TRBV27 and J usage is TRBJ2-1, with 7 nucleotides matching TRBD2. The V gene's germline CDR1 is MNHEY and CDR2 SMNVEV (reference sequence). V was pared by 6 bases and J by 4 bases, with 9 bases of the junction left unmatched. The length of the CDR3 is 15 residues.

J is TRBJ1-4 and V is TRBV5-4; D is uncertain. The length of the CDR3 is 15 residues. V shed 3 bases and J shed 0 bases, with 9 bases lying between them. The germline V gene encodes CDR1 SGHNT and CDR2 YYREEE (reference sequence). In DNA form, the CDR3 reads TGTGCCAGCAGCTCCTACCTTTCAACTAATGAAAAACTGTTTTTT. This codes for CASSSYLSTNEKLFF.

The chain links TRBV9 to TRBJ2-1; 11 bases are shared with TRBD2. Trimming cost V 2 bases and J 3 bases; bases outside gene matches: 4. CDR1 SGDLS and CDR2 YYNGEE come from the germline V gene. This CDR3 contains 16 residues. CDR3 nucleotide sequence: TGTGCCAGCAGCGTCTCCGGGACTAGCGGCTACAATGAGCAGTTCTTC. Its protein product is CASSVSGTSGYNEQFF. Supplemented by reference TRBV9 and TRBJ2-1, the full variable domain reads DSGVTQTPKHLITATGQRVTLRCSPRSGDLSVYWYQQSLDQGLQFLIQYYNGEERAKGNILERFSAQQFPDLHSELNLSSLELGDSALYFCASSVSGTSGYNEQFFGPGTRLTVL.